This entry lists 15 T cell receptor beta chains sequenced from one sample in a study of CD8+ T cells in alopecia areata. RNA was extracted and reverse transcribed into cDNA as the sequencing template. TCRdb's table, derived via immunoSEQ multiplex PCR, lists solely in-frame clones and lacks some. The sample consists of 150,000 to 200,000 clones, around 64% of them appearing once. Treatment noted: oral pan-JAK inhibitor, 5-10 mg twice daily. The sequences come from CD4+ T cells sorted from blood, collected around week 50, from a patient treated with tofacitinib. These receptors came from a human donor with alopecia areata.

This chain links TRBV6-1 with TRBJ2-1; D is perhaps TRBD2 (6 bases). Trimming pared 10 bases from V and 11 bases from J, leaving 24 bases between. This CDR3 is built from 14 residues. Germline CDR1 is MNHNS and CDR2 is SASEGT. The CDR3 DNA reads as TGTGCCATCACTGGTGCGGGGACCCTCAGGAAGCAGTTCTTC. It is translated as CAITGAGTLRKQFF.

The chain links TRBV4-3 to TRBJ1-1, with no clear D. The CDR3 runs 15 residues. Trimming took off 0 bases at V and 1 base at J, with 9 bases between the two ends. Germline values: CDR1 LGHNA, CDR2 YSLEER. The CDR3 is CASSQEWQTNTEAFF. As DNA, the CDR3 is TGCGCCAGCAGCCAAGAATGGCAGACGAACACTGAAGCTTTCTTT.

The CDR3 DNA follows: TGCGCCAGCAGCTTGGAACCCCCAGGAAGCATTCAGTACTTC. Encoded protein: CASSLEPPGSIQYF. The chain carries TRBV5-1 and TRBJ2-4, with D unresolved. V lost 0 bases and J 9 bases, leaving 13 bases between the germline ends. This CDR3 is built from 14 residues. Germline V lookup: CDR1 SGHRS, CDR2 YFSETQ.

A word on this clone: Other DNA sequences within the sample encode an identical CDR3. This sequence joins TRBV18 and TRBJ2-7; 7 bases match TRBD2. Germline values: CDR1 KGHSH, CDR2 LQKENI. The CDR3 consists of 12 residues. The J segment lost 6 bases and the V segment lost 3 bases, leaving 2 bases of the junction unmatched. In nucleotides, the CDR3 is TGTGCCAGCTCACCCAGGGAGGGCGAGCAGTACTTC. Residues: CASSPREGEQYF.

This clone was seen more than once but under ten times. DNA of the CDR3: TGTGCCAGCAGTCCCCCCGGACAAGTTGAAGCTTTCTTT. It yields the protein CASSPPGQVEAFF. The chain has TRBV6-5 and TRBJ1-1; D is possibly TRBD1 (5 bases). CDR1 and CDR2 from the germline V gene are MNHEY and SVGAGI. CDR3 length: 13 residues. V was trimmed by 5 bases and J by 7 bases, leaving 14 bases between them.

The CDR3 spells CASSGPSLGGIYGYTF. The CDR3 DNA reads as TGTGCCAGCAGCGGGCCCAGCCTTGGGGGCATATATGGCTACACCTTC. The rearrangement links TRBV25-1 to TRBJ1-2, with a weak D call TRBD1 (6 bases). This CDR3 contains 16 residues. Trimming stripped 6 bases from V and 5 bases from J, with 22 bases between. The germline V gene has CDR1 MGHDK and CDR2 SYGVNS.

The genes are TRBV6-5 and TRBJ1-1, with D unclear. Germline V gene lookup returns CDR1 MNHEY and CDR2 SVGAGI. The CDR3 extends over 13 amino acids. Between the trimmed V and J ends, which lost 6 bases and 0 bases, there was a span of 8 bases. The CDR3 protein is CASSNELNTEAFF. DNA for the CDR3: TGTGCCAGCAGCAACGAACTGAACACTGAAGCTTTCTTT.

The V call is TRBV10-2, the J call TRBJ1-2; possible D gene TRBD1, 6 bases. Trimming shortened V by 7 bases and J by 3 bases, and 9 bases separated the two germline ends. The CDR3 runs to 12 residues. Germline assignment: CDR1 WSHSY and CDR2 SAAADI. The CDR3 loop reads CASTEGDYGYTF. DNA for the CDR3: TGCGCCAGCACCGAGGGGGACTATGGCTACACCTTC.

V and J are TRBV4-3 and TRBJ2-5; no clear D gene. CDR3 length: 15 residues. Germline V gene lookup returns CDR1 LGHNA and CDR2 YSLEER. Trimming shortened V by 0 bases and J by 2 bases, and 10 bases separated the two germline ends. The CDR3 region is CASSQDAQSQETQYF. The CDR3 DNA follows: TGCGCCAGCAGCCAAGACGCACAGAGTCAAGAGACCCAGTACTTC.

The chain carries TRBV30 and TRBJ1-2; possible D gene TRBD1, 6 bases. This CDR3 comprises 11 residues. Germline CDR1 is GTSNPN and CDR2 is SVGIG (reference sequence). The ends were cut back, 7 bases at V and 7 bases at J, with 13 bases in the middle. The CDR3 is CASMQGLGYTF. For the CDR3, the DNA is TGTGCCTCGATGCAGGGGCTTGGCTACACCTTC.

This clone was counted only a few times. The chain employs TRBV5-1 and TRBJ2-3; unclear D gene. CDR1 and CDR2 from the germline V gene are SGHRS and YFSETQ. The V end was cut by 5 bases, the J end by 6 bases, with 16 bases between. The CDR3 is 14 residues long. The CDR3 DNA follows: TGCGCCAGCAGGTTCTCTGAGTCTCCCGATACGCAGTATTTT. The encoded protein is CASRFSESPDTQYF.

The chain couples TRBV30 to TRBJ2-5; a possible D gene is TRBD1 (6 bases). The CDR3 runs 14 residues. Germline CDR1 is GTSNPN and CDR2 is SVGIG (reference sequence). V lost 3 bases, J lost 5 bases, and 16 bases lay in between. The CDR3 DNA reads TGTGCCTGGAGCGCTGACAGGTTTTGGGAGACCCAGTACTTC. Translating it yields CAWSADRFWETQYF.

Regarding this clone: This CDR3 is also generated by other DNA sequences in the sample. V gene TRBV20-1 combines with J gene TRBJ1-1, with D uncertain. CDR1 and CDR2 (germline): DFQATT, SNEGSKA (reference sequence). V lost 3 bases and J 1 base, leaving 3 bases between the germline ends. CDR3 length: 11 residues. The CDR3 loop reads CSARRNTEAFF. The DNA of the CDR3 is TGCAGTGCTAGGAGGAACACTGAAGCTTTCTTT.

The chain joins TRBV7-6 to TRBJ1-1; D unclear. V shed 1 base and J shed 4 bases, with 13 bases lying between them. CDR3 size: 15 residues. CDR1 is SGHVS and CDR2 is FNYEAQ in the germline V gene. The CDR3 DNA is TGTGCCAGCAGCTTAGGTCTCCCAGATTGCACTGAAGCTTTCTTT. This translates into CASSLGLPDCTEAFF. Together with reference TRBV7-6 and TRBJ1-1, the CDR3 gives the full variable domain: GAGVSQSPRYKVTKRGQDVALRCDPISGHVSLYWYRQALGQGPEFLTYFNYEAQQDKSGLPNDRFSAERPEGSISTLTIQRTEQRDSAMYRCASSLGLPDCTEAFFGQGTRLTVV.

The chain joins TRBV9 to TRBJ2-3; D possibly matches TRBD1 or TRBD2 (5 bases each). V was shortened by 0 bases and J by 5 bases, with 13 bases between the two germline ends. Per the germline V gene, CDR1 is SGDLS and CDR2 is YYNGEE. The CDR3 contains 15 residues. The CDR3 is CASSVGSVGGDTQYF. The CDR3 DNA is TGTGCCAGCAGCGTAGGGTCAGTTGGGGGAGATACGCAGTATTTT.